This T cell receptor beta chain stems from a study of blood T cell repertoires in COVID-19. On the study more broadly: Acute and convalescent COVID-19 samples came from the United States, Italy and Spain. PBMCs, B-cell-depleted T cells, or T cells provided the cDNA or gDNA that made up the material.

V gave up 4 bases and J gave up 5 bases; unmatched junction bases: 14. The CDR3 spans 17 residues. The germline CDR1 and CDR2 sequences are SGHKS and YYEKEE (reference sequence). Participant ages covered roughly 18 to 89 years across about two dozen US areas. Authors' data handling: Using reference gene primer amplification, nucleated cell counts were estimated. TCRdb's copy holds only in-frame clones and misses some; the assay was immunoSEQ multiplex PCR. V, J and clone size are those of that table, while D and trimming were read from the DNA. The table records about 220,000 clones, under 90% of them present only once.

The chain has TRBV5-5 and TRBJ2-5; 10 nucleotides match TRBD1. The sample comprised PBMCs or T cells enriched from blood (not recorded which). The TCR comes from a middle-aged woman who had been exposed to COVID-19. The CDR3 loop is CASSPDRGRLEGETQYF. CDR3 sequence (DNA): TGTGCCAGCAGCCCAGACAGGGGGCGGTTGGAGGGGGAGACCCAGTACTTC.